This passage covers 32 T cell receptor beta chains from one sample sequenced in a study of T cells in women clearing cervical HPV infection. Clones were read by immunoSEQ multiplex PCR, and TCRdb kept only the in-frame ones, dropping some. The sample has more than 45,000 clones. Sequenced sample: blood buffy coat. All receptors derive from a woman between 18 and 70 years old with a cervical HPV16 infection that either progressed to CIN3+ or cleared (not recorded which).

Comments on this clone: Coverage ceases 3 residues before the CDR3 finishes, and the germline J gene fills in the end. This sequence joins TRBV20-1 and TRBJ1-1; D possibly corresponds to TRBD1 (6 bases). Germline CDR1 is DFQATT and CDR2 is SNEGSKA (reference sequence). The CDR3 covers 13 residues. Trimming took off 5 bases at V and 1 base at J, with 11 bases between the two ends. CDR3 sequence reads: CSALGGANTEAFF. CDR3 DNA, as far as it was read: TGCAGTGCTCTAGGGGGGGCGAACACTGAA.

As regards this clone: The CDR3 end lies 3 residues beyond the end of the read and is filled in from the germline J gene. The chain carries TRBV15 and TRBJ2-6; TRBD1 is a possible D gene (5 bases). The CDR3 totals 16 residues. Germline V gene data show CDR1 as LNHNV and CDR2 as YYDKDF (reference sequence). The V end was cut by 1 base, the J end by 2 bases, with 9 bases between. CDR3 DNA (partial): TGTGCCACCAGCAGAGCCAGGGCTGCTGGGGCCAACGTC. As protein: CATSRARAAGANV. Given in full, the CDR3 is CATSRARAAGANVLTF. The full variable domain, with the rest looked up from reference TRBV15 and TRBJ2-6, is DAMVIQNPRYQVTQFGKPVTLSCSQTLNHNVMYWYQQKSSQAPKLLFHYYDKDFNNEADTPDNFQSRRPNTSFCFLDIRSPGLGDTAMYLCATSRARAAGANVLTFGAGSRLTVL.

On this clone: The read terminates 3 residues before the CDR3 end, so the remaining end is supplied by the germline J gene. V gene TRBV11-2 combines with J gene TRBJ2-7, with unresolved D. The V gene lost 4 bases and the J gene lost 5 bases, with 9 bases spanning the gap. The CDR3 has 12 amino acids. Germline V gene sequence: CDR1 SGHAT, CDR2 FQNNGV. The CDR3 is CASSSNPNEQYF. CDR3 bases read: TGTGCCAGCAGCTCCAATCCCAACGAG.

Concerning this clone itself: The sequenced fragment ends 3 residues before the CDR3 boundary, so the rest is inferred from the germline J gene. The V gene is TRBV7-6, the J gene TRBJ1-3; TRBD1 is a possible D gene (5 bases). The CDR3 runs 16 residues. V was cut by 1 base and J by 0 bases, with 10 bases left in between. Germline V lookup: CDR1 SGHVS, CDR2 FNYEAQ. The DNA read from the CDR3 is TGTGCCAGCAGCTTAGTTGGTGGGGCCTCTGGAAACACC. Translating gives CASSLVGGASGNT. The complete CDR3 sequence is CASSLVGGASGNTIYF. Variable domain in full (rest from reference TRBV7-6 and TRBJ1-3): GAGVSQSPRYKVTKRGQDVALRCDPISGHVSLYWYRQALGQGPEFLTYFNYEAQQDKSGLPNDRFSAERPEGSISTLTIQRTEQRDSAMYRCASSLVGGASGNTIYFGEGSWLTVV.

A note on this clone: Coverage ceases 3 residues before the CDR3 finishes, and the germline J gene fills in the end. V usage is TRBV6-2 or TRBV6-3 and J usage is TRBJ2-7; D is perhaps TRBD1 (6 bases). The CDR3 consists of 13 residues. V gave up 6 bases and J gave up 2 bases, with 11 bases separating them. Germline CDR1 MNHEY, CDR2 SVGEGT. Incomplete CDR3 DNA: TGTGCCAGCAGCCGGGACATCACCTACGAG. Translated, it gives CASSRDITYE. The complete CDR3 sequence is CASSRDITYEQYF.

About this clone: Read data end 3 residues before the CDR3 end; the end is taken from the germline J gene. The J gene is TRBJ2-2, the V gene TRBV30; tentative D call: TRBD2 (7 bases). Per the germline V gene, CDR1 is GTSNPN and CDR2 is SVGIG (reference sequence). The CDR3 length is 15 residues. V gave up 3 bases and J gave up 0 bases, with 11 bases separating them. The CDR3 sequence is CAWRIGGPNTGELFF. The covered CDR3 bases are TGTGCCTGGAGGATCGGGGGGCCGAACACCGGGGAG.

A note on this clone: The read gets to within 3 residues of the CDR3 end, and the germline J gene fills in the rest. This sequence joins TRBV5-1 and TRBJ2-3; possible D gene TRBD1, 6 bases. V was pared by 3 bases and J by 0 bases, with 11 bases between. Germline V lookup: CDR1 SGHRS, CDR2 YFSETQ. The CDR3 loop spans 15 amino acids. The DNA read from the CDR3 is TGCGCCAGCAGCTGGACAGAACCTAGCACAGATACG. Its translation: CASSWTEPSTDT. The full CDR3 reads CASSWTEPSTDTQYF.

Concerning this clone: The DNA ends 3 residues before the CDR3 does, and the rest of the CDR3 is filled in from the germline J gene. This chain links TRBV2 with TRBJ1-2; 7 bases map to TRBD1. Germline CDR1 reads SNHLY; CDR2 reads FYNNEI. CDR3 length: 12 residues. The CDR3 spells CASIGTAGGYTF. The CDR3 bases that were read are TGTGCCAGCATCGGGACAGCAGGCGGC.

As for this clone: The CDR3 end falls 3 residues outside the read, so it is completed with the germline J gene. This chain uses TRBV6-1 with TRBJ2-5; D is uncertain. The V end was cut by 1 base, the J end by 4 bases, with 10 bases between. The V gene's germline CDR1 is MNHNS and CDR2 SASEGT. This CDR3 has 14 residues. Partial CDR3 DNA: TGTGCCAGCAGTGAAGGAGCGTATCGAGAGACC. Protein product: CASSEGAYRET. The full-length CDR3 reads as CASSEGAYRETQYF.

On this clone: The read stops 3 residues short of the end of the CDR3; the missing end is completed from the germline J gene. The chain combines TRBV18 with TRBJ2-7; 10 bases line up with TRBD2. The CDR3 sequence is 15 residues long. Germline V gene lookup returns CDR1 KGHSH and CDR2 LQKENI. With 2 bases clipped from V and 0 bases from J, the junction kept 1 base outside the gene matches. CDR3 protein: CASSPASGSSYEQYF. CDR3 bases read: TGTGCCAGCTCACCAGCTAGCGGGAGCTCCTACGAG.

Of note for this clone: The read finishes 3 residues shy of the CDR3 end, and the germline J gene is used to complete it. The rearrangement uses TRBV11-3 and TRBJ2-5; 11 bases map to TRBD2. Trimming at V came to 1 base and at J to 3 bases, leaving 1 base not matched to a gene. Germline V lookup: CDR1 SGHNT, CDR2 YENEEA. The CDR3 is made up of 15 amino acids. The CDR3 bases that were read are TGTGCCAGCAGCTTAGGGGGACTAGCGGAAGAGACC. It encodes CASSLGGLAEET. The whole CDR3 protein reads CASSLGGLAEETQYF.

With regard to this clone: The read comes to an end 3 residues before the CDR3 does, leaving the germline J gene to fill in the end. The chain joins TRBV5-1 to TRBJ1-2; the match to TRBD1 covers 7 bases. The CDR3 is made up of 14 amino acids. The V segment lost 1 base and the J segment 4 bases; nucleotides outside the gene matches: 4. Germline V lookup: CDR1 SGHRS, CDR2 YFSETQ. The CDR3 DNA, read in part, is TGCGCCAGCAGCTTGTCACAGGGGAGCTATGGC. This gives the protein CASSLSQGSYG. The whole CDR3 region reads CASSLSQGSYGYTF.

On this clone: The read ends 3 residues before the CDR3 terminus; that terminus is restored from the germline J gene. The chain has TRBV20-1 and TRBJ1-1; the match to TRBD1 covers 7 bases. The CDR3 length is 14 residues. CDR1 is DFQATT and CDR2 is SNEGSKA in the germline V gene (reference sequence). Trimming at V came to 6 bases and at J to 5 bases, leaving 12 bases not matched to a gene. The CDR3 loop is CSAPKNRGRTEAFF. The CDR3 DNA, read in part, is TGCAGTGCCCCGAAGAACAGGGGACGGACTGAA.

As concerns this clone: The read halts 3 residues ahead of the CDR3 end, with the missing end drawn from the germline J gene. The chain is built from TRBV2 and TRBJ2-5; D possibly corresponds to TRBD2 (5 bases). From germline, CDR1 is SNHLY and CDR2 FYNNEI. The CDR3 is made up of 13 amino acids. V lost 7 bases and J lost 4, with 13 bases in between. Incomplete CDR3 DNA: TGTGCCAGCACCGTCGACACTAGAGAGACC. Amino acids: CASTVDTRET. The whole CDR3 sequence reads CASTVDTRETQYF.

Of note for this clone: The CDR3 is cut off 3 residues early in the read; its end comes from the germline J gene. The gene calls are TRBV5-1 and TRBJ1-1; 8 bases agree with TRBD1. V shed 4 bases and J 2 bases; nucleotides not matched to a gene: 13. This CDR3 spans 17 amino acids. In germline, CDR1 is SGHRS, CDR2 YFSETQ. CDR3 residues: CASSPRKTGVSNTEAFF. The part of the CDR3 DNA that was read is TGCGCCAGCAGCCCGCGGAAGACAGGGGTTAGTAACACTGAA.

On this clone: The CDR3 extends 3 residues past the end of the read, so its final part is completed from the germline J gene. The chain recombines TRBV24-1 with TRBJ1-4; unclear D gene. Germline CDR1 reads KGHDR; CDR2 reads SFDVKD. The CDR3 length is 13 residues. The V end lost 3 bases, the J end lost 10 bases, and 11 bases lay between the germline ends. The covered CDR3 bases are TGTGCCACCAGTGATCGAAGATCAGGAAAA. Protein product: CATSDRRSGK. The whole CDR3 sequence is CATSDRRSGKLFF.

The sequenced part of the CDR3 DNA is TGTGCCAGCAGCGTATCGAGCGGGAGGGGTGGGGAGACC. This encodes CASSVSSGRGGET. The entire CDR3 reads CASSVSSGRGGETQYF. V usage is TRBV9 and J usage is TRBJ2-5; 10 nucleotides agree with TRBD2. The CDR3 end lies 3 residues beyond the end of the read and is filled in from the germline J gene. The germline CDR1 and CDR2 sequences are SGDLS and YYNGEE. Losses at the gene ends were 1 base for V and 5 bases for J; bases not matched to a gene: 8. The CDR3 has 16 amino acids.

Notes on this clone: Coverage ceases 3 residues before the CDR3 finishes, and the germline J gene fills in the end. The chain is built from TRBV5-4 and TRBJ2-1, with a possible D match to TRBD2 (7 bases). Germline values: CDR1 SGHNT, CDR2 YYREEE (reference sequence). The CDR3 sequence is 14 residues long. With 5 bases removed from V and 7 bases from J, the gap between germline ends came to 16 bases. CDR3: CASRGGAGFNEQFF. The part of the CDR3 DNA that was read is TGTGCCAGCAGGGGGGGGGCCGGGTTTAATGAG.

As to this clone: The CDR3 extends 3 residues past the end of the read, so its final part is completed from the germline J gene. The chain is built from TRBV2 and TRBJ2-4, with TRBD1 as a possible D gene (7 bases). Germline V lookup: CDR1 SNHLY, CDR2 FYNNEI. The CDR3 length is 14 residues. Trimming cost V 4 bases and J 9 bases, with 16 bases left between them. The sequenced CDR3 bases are TGTGCCAGCAGTGCAGGAGGGGGCGAAACCATT. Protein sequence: CASSAGGGETI. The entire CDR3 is CASSAGGGETIQYF. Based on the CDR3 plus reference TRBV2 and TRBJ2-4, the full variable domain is EPEVTQTPSHQVTQMGQEVILRCVPISNHLYFYWYRQILGQKVEFLVSFYNNEISEKSEIFDDQFSVERPDGSNFTLKIRSTKLEDSAMYFCASSAGGGETIQYFGAGTRLSVL.

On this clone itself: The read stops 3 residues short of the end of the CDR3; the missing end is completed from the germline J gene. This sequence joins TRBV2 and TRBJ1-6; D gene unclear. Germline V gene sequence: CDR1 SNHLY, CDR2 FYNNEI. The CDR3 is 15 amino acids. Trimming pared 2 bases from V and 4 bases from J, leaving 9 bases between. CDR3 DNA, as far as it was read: TGTGCCAGCAGTGAAATCGCGCGATATAATTCACCC. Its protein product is CASSEIARYNSP. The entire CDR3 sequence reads CASSEIARYNSPLHF.

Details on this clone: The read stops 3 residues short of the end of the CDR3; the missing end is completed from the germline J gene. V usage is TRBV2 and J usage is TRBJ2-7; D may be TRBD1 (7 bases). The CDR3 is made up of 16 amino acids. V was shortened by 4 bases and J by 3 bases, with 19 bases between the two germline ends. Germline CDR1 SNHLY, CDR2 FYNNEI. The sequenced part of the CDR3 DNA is TGTGCCAGCAGTGCCCTTCAGAGACAGGGACTCTACGAG. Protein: CASSALQRQGLYE. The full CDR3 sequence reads CASSALQRQGLYEQYF.

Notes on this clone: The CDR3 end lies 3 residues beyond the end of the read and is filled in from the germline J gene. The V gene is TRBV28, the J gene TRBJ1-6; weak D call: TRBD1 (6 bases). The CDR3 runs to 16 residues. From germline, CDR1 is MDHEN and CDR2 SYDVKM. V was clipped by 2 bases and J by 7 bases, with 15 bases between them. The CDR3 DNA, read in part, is TGTGCCAGCAGTTTAGGCCAATGGCAGGGGAATTCACCC. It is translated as CASSLGQWQGNSP. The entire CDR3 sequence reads CASSLGQWQGNSPLHF.

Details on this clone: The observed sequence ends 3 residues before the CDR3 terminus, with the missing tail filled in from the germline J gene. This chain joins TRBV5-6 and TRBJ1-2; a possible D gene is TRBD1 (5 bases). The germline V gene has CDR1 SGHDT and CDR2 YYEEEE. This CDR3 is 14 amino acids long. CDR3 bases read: TGTGCCAGCAGCCGTCCCGAGACAGTTAGAGGC. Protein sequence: CASSRPETVRG. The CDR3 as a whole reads CASSRPETVRGYTF.

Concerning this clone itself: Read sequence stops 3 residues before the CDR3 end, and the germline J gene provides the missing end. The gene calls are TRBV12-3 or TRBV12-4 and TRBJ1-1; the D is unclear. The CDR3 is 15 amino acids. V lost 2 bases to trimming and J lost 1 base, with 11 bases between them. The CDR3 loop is CASSLNRVGNTEAFF. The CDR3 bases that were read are TGTGCCAGCAGTTTAAATAGGGTGGGGAACACTGAA.

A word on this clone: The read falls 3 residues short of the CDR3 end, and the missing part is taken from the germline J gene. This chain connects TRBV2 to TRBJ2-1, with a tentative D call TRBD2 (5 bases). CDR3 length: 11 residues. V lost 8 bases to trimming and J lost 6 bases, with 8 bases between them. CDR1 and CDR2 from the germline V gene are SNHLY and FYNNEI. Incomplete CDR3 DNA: TGTGCCAGCGGCGGGCCCAATGAG. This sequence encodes CASGGPNE. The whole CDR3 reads CASGGPNEQFF.

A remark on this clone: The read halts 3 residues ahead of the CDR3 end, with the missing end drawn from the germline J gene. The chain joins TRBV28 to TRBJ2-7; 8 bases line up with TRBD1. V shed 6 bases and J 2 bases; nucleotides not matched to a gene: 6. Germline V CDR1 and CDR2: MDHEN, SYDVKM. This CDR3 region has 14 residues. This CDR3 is CASRPDRGTYEQYF. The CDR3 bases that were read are TGTGCCAGCAGGCCAGACAGGGGAACCTACGAG.

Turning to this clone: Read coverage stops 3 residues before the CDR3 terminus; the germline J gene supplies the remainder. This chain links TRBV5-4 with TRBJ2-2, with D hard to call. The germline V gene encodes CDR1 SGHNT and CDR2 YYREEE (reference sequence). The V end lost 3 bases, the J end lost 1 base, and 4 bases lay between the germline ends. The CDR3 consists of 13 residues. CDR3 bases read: TGTGCCAGCAGCTCCATGAACACCGGGGAG. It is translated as CASSSMNTGE. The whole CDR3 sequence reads CASSSMNTGELFF.

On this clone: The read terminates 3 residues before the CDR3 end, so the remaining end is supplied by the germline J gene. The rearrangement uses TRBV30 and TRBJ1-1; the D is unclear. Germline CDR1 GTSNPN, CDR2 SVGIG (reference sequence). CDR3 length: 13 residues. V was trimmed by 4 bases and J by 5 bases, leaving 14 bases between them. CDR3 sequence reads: CAWTLGRRTEAFF. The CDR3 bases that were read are TGTGCCTGGACCTTAGGCCGGCGGACTGAA.

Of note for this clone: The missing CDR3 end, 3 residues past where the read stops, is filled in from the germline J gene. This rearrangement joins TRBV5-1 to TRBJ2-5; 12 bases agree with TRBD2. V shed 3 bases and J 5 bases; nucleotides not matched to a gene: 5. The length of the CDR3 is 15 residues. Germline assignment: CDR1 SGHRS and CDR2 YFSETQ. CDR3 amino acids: CASSSGTSGWETQYF. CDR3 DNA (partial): TGCGCCAGCAGCTCCGGGACTAGCGGGTGGGAGACC.

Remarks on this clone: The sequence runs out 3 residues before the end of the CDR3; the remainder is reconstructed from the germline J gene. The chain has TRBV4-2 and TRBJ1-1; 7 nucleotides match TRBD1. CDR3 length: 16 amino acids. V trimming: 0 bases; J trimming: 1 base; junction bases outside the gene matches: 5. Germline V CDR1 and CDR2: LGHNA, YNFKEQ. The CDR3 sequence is CASSQDEGGSNTEAFF. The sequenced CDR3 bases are TGTGCCAGCAGCCAAGATGAAGGGGGCTCGAACACTGAA.

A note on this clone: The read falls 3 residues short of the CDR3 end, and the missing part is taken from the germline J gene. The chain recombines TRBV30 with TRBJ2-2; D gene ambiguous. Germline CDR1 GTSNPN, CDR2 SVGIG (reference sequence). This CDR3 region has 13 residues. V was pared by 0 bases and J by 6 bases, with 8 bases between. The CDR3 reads CAWSVDLAGELFF. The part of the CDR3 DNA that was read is TGTGCCTGGAGTGTAGATTTAGCCGGGGAG.

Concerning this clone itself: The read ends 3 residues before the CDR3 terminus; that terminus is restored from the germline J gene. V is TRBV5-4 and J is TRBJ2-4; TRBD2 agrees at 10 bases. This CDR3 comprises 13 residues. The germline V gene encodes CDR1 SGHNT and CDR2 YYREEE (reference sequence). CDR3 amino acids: CASSLVGLAVQYF. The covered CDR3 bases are TGTGCCAGCAGCTTGGTTGGACTAGCGGTT.